The entry below gives a single TCR beta chain sequence along with its context. These data originate in a study of blood T cell repertoires in COVID-19. Whole-study context: In each case, the material was cDNA or gDNA derived from T cells, B-cell-depleted T cells, or PBMCs.

Participant-reported clinical history was the basis for cohort assignment. For recovered donors of Cohort 3, there were two negative PCRs, clearance, or symptom resolution. The data were produced by immunoSEQ multiplex PCR, yet TCRdb's version contains in-frame clones alone and is incomplete. The table has 300,000 or so clones, 80% to 90% seen once; the top ten hold 8.5% to 12%. In germline, CDR1 is MGHRA, CDR2 YSYEKL. This CDR3 has 17 residues. The V gene end was trimmed by 3 bases and the J gene end by 0 bases; junction bases not matched to a gene: 9. This TCR came from a woman younger than 30 who had recovered from COVID-19. Sample: PBMCs or T cells enriched from blood (not recorded which). The chain employs TRBV4-1 and TRBJ1-1, with 8 bases aligning to TRBD1. CDR3 sequence reads: CASSHSASGGLNTEAFF. DNA of the CDR3: TGCGCCAGCAGCCATTCGGCCTCAGGGGGCTTGAACACTGAAGCTTTCTTT.